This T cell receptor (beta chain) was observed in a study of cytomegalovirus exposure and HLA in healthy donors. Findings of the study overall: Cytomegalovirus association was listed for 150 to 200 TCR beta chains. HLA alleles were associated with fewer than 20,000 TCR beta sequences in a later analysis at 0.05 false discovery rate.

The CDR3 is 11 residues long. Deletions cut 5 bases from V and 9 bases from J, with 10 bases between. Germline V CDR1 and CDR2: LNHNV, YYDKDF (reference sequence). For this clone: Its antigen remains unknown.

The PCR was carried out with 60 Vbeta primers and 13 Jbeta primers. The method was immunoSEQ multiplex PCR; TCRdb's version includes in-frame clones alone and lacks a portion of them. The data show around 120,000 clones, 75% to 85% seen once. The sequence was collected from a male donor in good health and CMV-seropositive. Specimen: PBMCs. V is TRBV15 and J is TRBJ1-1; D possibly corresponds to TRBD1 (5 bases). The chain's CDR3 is CATSLKGKAFF. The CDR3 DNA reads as TGTGCCACCAGCCTCAAGGGGAAAGCTTTCTTT. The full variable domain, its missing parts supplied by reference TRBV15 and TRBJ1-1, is DAMVIQNPRYQVTQFGKPVTLSCSQTLNHNVMYWYQQKSSQAPKLLFHYYDKDFNNEADTPDNFQSRRPNTSFCFLDIRSPGLGDTAMYLCATSLKGKAFFGQGTRLTVV.